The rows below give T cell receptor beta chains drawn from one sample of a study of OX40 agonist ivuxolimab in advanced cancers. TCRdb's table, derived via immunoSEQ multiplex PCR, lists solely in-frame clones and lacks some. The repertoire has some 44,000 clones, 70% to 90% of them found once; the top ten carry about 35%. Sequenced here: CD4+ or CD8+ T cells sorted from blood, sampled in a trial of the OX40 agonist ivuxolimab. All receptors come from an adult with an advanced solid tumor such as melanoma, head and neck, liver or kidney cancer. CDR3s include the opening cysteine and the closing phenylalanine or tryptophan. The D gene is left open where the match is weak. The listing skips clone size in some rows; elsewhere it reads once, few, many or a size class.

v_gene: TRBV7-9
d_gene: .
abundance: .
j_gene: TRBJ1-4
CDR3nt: TGTGCCAGCAGCTTATCAGGGGACGTCGAAAAACTGTTTTTT
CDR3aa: CASSLSGDVEKLFF

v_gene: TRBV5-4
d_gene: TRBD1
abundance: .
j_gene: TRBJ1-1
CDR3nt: TGTGCCAGCAGCACCTACAGGGGATTGAACACTGAAGCTTTCTTT
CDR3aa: CASSTYRGLNTEAFF

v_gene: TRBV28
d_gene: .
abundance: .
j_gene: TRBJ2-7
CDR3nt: TGTGCCAGCAGTCCGGGCCCCTTCCTCGGCGAGCAGTACTTC
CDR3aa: CASSPGPFLGEQYF

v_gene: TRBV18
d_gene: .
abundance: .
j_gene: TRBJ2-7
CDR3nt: TGTGCCAGCTCACCAAAGGACGTAAGCTACGAGCAGTACTTC
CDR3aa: CASSPKDVSYEQYF

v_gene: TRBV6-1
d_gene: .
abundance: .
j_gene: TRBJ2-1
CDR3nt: TGTGCCAGCACCGGACTGTACCCCTACAATGAGCAGTTCTTC
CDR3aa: CASTGLYPYNEQFF

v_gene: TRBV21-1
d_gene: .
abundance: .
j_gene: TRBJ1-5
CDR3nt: TGTGCCAGCAGCAAAGGAATGAGGACAGGGGTAGATAGCAATCAGCCCCAGCATTTT
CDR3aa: CASSKGMRTGVDSNQPQHF

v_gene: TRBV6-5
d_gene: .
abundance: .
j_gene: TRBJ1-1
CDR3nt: TGTGCCAGCACCAGGACAGCCGGCACTGAAGCTTTCTTT
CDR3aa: CASTRTAGTEAFF

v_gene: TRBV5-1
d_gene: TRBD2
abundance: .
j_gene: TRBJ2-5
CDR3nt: TGCGCCAGCCACTTAGCGGGAGTGGCGCAAGAGACCCAGTACTTC
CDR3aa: CASHLAGVAQETQYF

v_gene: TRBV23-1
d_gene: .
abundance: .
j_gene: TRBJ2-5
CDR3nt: TGCGCCAGCAGTCAGCCGACTAGTCAAGAGACCCAGTACTTC
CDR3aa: CASSQPTSQETQYF

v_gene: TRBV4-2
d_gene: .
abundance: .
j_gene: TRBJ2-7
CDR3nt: TGTGCCAGCAGCCAATCAGGGGGGGCTGGTCCCGAGCAGTACTTC
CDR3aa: CASSQSGGAGPEQYF

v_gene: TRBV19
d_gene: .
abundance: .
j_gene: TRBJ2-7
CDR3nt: TGTGCCAGTAGTAAGAGGGAGGGGGTCGAGCAGTACTTC
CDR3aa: CASSKREGVEQYF

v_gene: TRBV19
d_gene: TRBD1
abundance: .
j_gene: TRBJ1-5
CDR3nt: TGTGCCAGTAGCCGCGGGACAGTCAATCAGCCCCAGCATTTT
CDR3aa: CASSRGTVNQPQHF

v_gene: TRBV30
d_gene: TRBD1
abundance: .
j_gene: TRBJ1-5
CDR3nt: TGTGCCTGGACGTACAAGGACAGGGTTCAGCCCCAGCATTTT
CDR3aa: CAWTYKDRVQPQHF

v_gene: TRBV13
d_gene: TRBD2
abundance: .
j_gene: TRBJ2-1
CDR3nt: TGTGCCAGCAGCTTAGGCCTAGCGGGAGTATACAATGAGCAGTTCTTC
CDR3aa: CASSLGLAGVYNEQFF

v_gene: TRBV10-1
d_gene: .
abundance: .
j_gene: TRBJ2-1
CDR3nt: TGCGCCAGCAGTGACCCCGGGAGCGCCTACAATGAGCAGTTCTTC
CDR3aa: CASSDPGSAYNEQFF

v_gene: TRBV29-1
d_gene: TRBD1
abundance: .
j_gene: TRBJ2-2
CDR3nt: TGCAGCGTTGAGGACAGGTCGAACACCGGGGAGCTGTTTTTT
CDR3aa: CSVEDRSNTGELFF

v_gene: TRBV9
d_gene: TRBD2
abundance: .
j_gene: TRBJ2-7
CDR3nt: TGTGCCAGCAGCCAGACTAGCGGGAGAGGCGAGCAGTACTTC
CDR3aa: CASSQTSGRGEQYF

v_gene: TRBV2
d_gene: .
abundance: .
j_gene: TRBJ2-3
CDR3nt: TGTGCCAGCAGAGAGGGGGACCCAGATACGCAGTATTTT
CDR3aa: CASREGDPDTQYF

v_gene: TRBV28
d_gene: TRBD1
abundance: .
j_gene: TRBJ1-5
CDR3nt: TGTGCCAACTCTCCAGGGGGACTTCCCCACCAGCCCCAGCATTTT
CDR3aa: CANSPGGLPHQPQHF

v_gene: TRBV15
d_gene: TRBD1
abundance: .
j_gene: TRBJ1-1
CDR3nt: TGTGCCACCAGCTCAGGGGGCCTGACCACTGAAGCTTTCTTT
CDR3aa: CATSSGGLTTEAFF

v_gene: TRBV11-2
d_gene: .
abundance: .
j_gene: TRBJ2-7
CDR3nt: TGTGCCAGCAGCTTGCGTACAGGGAGACCGCCCCACGATATATACGAGCAGTACTTC
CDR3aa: CASSLRTGRPPHDIYEQYF

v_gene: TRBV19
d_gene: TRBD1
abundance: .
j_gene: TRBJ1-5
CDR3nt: TGTGCCAGTAGTACCGGACAGGGGAATCAGCCCCAGCATTTT
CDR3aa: CASSTGQGNQPQHF

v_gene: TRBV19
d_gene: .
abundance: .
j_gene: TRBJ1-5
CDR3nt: TGTGCCAGTAGCGGACTGGAGAGCAATCAGCCCCAGCATTTT
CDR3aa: CASSGLESNQPQHF

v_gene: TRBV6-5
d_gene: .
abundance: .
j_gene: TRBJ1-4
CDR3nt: TGTGCCAGCAGTTCTAGGTCGACTAATGAAAAACTGTTTTTT
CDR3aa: CASSSRSTNEKLFF

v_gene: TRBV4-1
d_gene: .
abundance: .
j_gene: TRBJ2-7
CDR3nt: TGCGCCAGCAGCCAAGAACAGGGAGACTACGAGCAGTACTTC
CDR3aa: CASSQEQGDYEQYF

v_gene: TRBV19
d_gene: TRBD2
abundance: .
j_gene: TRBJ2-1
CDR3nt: TGTGCCAGTAGTATAAGGCTAGCGGGAAGCTCCTACAATGAGCAGTTCTTC
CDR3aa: CASSIRLAGSSYNEQFF

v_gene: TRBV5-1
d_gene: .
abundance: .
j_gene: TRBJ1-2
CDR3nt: TGCGCCAGCAGCTTCGGGGACTATGGCTACACCTTC
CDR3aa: CASSFGDYGYTF

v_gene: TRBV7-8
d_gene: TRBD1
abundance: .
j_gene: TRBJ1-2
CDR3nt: TGTGCCAGCAGCGAAGGACAGGCCTATGGCTACACCTTC
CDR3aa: CASSEGQAYGYTF

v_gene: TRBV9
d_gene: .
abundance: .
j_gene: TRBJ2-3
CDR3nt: TGTGCCAGCAGCGTAGGTGGGGGAGACACAGATACGCAGTATTTT
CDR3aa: CASSVGGGDTDTQYF

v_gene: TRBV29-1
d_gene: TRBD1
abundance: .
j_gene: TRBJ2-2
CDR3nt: TGCAGCGTTGACACCACAGGGGGCGCGTCCGGGGAGCTGTTTTTT
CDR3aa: CSVDTTGGASGELFF

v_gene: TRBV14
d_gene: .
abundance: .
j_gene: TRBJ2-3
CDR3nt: TGTGCCAGCAGCCAGAACTGGGGCACAGATACGCAGTATTTT
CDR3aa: CASSQNWGTDTQYF

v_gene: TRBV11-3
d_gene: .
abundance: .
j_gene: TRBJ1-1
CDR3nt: TGTGCCAGCAGCCCATCAGGTGATAAAGCTTTCTTT
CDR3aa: CASSPSGDKAFF

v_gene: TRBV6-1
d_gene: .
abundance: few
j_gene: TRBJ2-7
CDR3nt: TGTGCCAGCAGTGAAGCGCCCAGAACCTACGAGCAGTACTTC
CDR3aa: CASSEAPRTYEQYF

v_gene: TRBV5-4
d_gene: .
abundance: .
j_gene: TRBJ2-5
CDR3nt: TGTGCCAGCAGCTTTACAGGGCCAGAGACCCAGTACTTC
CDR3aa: CASSFTGPETQYF

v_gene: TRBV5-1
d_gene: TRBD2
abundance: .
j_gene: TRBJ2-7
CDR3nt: TGCGCCAGCAGCTTGATTAGCGGGGGGGACGAGCAGTACTTC
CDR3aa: CASSLISGGDEQYF

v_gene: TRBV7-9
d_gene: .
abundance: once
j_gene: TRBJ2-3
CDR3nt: TGTGCCAGCAGTAGGGTAGGCTCAAGAACTAGCACAGATACGCAGTATTTT
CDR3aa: CASSRVGSRTSTDTQYF

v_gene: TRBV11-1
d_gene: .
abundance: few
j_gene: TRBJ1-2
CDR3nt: TGTGCCAGCAGCTCCGGAGAGTATGGCTACACCTTC
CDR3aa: CASSSGEYGYTF

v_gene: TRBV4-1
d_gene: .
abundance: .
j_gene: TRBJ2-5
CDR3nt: TGCGCCAGCAGCCAAGAGTCTCGGGACTCCCAAGAGACCCAGTACTTC
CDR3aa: CASSQESRDSQETQYF

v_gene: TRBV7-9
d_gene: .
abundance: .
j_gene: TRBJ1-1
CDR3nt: TGTGCCAGCAGCTTAAGGGGGGGATCCACTGAAGCTTTCTTT
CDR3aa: CASSLRGGSTEAFF

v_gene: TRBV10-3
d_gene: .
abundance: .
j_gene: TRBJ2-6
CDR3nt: TGTGCCATCAGTGACGAGTCACGGGGCTCCGGGGCCAACGTCCTGACTTTC
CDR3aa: CAISDESRGSGANVLTF

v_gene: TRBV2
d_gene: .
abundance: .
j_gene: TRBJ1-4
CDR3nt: TGTGCCAGCACCGGATCGACGGTGAATGAAAAACTGTTTTTT
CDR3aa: CASTGSTVNEKLFF

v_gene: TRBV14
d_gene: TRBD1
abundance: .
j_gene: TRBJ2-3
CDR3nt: TGTGCCAGCAGCCAAGATTACGGGACAGGGGGCACAGATACGCAGTATTTT
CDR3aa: CASSQDYGTGGTDTQYF

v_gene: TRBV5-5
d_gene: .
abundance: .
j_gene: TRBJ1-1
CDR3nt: TGTGCCAGCAGCTGGGACACTGAAGCTTTCTTT
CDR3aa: CASSWDTEAFF

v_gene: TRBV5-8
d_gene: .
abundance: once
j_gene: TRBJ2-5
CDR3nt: TGTGCCAGCAGTTTGGGACTCCCGTACCAAGAGACCCAGTACTTC
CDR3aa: CASSLGLPYQETQYF

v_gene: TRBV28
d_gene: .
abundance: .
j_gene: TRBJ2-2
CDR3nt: TGTGCCAGCAGGGACAGCTCATTGAACACCGGGGAGCTGTTTTTT
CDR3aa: CASRDSSLNTGELFF

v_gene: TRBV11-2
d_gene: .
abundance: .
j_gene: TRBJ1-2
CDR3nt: TGTGCCAGCAGCTTACAGGCCCTATCCAATGGCTACACCTTC
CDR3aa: CASSLQALSNGYTF

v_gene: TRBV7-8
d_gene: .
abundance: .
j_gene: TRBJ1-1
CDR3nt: TGTGCCAGCAGCTTAGGCTGGCAGAACACTGAAGCTTTCTTT
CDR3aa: CASSLGWQNTEAFF

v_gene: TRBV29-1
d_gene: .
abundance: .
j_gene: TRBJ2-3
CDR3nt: TGCAGCGGCAGGGGGGACGTCTTCACAGATACGCAGTATTTT
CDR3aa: CSGRGDVFTDTQYF

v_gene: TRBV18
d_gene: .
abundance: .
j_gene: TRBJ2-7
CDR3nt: TGTGCCAGCTCCCAGGACAGCTACGAGCAGTACTTC
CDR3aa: CASSQDSYEQYF